The 18 T cell receptor beta chains listed next were all sequenced from one sample in a study of control samples from healthy donors and cancer patients (dated by TCRdb to about 2020). Library preparation was by the immunoSEQ multiplex PCR assay. The table was pulled from immuneACCESS by TCRdb, which kept in-frame rearrangements only. Such tables lose some clones; where checked, under half of the loss comes from unresolved V genes, and the rest has no known cause. For this sample the table gives over 100,000 clones, of which approximately 89% were detected only once. The ten largest make up around 3.3% of the sample. Sequencing was carried out using blood. Every receptor here comes from a man aged 35-49 years in good health.

This clone occurred a few times. The sample holds other DNA sequences that translate to the same CDR3. The V gene is TRBV11-2, the J gene TRBJ1-1; D may be TRBD1 (5 bases). The CDR3 consists of 13 residues. The ends were cut back, 2 bases at V and 3 bases at J, with 7 bases in the middle. CDR1 SGHAT and CDR2 FQNNGV come from the germline V gene. CDR3 nucleotide sequence: TGTGCCAGCAGCTTACAGGGATACACTGAAGCTTTCTTT. This encodes CASSLQGYTEAFF.

The J gene is TRBJ1-5, the V gene TRBV7-9, with D hard to call. This CDR3 has 15 residues. With 7 bases removed from V and 4 bases from J, the gap between germline ends came to 17 bases. Germline loops: CDR1 SEHNR, CDR2 FQNEAQ (reference sequence). CDR3 in amino acids: CASIFIQPFNQPQHF. Written as DNA, the CDR3 is TGTGCCAGCATCTTCATACAGCCATTTAATCAGCCCCAGCATTTT. Complete variable domain (other parts from reference TRBV7-9 and TRBJ1-5): DTGVSQNPRHKITKRGQNVTFRCDPISEHNRLYWYRQTLGQGPEFLTYFQNEAQLEKSRLLSDRFSAERPKGSFSTLEIQRTEQGDSAMYLCASIFIQPFNQPQHFGDGTRLSIL.

This clone was seen just once. This sequence joins TRBV7-3 and TRBJ2-1, with unresolved D. From germline, CDR1 is SGHTA and CDR2 FQGTGA. The ends were cut back, 3 bases at V and 5 bases at J, with 2 bases in the middle. The CDR3 has 11 residues. CDR3 in amino acids: CASSFDNEQFF. The DNA of the CDR3 is TGTGCCAGCAGCTTCGACAATGAGCAGTTCTTC.

The CDR3 DNA sequence: TGTGCCCGACGAAACACCGGGGAGCTGTTTTTT. It yields the protein CARRNTGELFF. V is TRBV30 and J is TRBJ2-2, with unresolved D. This CDR3 region has 11 residues. Germline-derived CDR1 and CDR2 are GTSNPN and SVGIG (reference sequence). Between the trimmed V and J ends, which lost 8 bases and 2 bases, there was a span of 6 bases.

This clone was observed once. The V gene is TRBV6-2 or TRBV6-3, the J gene TRBJ2-5; 11 bases are a match to TRBD2. CDR3 length equals 15 residues. Germline CDR1 reads MNHEY; CDR2 reads SVGEGT. V lost 5 bases and J lost 3; bases outside the gene matches: 5. The chain's CDR3 is CASSTGTSGKETQYF. In DNA, the CDR3 is TGTGCCAGCAGTACAGGGACTAGCGGAAAAGAGACCCAGTACTTC.

The chain has TRBV7-3 and TRBJ1-6; a possible D gene is TRBD1 (5 bases). Germline V gene lookup returns CDR1 SGHTA and CDR2 FQGTGA. CDR3 length equals 15 residues. Trimming took 1 base from V and 7 from J, leaving 11 bases between them. CDR3 sequence reads: CASSLSRVGNSPLHF. As DNA, the CDR3 is TGTGCCAGCAGCTTAAGCAGGGTCGGGAATTCACCCCTCCACTTT.

The chain carries TRBV14 and TRBJ2-1; TRBD1 agrees at 8 bases. V gave up 1 base and J gave up 0 bases; unmatched junction bases: 17. This CDR3 comprises 21 residues. In germline, CDR1 is SGHDN, CDR2 FVKESK. CDR3 residues: CASSQAPGQESPRSSYNEQFF. In nucleotides, the CDR3 is TGTGCCAGCAGCCAAGCCCCGGGACAGGAATCCCCCCGGAGCTCCTACAATGAGCAGTTCTTC.

The genes are TRBV7-3 and TRBJ2-6; possibly TRBD1 or TRBD2 for D (6 bases each). V was shortened by 2 bases and J by 0 bases, with 11 bases between the two germline ends. This CDR3 contains 17 residues. CDR1 SGHTA and CDR2 FQGTGA come from the germline V gene. The CDR3 DNA reads TGTGCCAGCAGCTTACAGGGGAGGATCTCTGGGGCCAACGTCCTGACTTTC. It translates to CASSLQGRISGANVLTF.

V is TRBV5-4 and J is TRBJ2-7; tentatively, D is TRBD1 (6 bases). This CDR3 region has 15 residues. V was cut by 3 bases and J by 2 bases, with 15 bases left in between. Per the germline V gene, CDR1 is SGHNT and CDR2 is YYREEE (reference sequence). CDR3 nucleotide sequence: TGTGCCAGCAGCTCCCTCCCCAGGGGAACCTACGAGCAGTACTTC. It translates to CASSSLPRGTYEQYF.

The chain combines TRBV5-6 with TRBJ1-4; D ambiguous. The germline gives CDR1 SGHDT, CDR2 YYEEEE. Between the trimmed V and J ends, which lost 4 bases and 3 bases, there was a span of 10 bases. This CDR3 has 14 residues. The CDR3 is CASSLDGANEKLFF. The CDR3 DNA sequence: TGTGCCAGCAGCCTGGACGGCGCTAATGAAAAACTGTTTTTT.

The CDR3 protein is CATSRAPRRTGNTIYF. The CDR3 bases are TGTGCCACCAGCAGGGCCCCCAGGAGGACTGGAAACACCATATATTTT. V usage is TRBV15 and J usage is TRBJ1-3; D unclear. Trimming pared 3 bases from V and 2 bases from J, leaving 14 bases between. In germline, CDR1 is LNHNV, CDR2 YYDKDF (reference sequence). CDR3 length equals 16 residues. The whole variable domain, filled in from reference TRBV15 and TRBJ1-3, reads DAMVIQNPRYQVTQFGKPVTLSCSQTLNHNVMYWYQQKSSQAPKLLFHYYDKDFNNEADTPDNFQSRRPNTSFCFLDIRSPGLGDTAMYLCATSRAPRRTGNTIYFGEGSWLTVV.

J is TRBJ1-2 and V is TRBV14, with no clear D. Trimming removed 1 base at V and 4 bases at J, with 7 bases between. CDR1 and CDR2 (germline): SGHDN, FVKESK. The CDR3 contains 13 residues. This CDR3 reads CASSQGLGYGYTF. The CDR3 region has the DNA TGTGCCAGCAGCCAAGGGCTGGGCTATGGCTACACCTTC.

The chain joins TRBV29-1 to TRBJ2-7; D is perhaps TRBD1 (6 bases). Looked up from germline, CDR1 is SQVTM and CDR2 is ANQGSEA. The CDR3 extends over 11 amino acids. V was cut by 5 bases and J by 5 bases, with 10 bases left in between. The CDR3 here is CSVPQGHEQYF. The CDR3 DNA reads as TGCAGCGTTCCACAGGGCCACGAGCAGTACTTC.

This chain connects TRBV9 to TRBJ2-7; no clear D. Looked up from germline, CDR1 is SGDLS and CDR2 is YYNGEE. The CDR3 length is 13 residues. V shed 0 bases and J shed 3 bases, with 7 bases lying between them. The CDR3 region has the DNA TGTGCCAGCAGCGTAGGGGATTACTACGAGCAGTACTTC. Translation gives CASSVGDYYEQYF. The complete variable domain, with remaining parts taken from reference TRBV9 and TRBJ2-7, reads DSGVTQTPKHLITATGQRVTLRCSPRSGDLSVYWYQQSLDQGLQFLIQYYNGEERAKGNILERFSAQQFPDLHSELNLSSLELGDSALYFCASSVGDYYEQYFGPGTRLTVT.

The rearrangement links TRBV4-1 to TRBJ1-1; D ambiguous. The CDR3 has 18 amino acids. Germline V gene sequence: CDR1 MGHRA, CDR2 YSYEKL. V lost 1 base and J lost 1, with 19 bases in between. CDR3 sequence reads: CASSQGPLARRTNTEAFF. CDR3 in DNA: TGCGCCAGCAGCCAAGGACCCCTCGCTCGGAGGACGAACACTGAAGCTTTCTTT.

The CDR3 nucleotides are TGTGCCAGCAGACCTTCTCTAGCGAGAGGGCAAGAGACCCAGTACTTC. As protein: CASRPSLARGQETQYF. V and J are TRBV5-4 and TRBJ2-5; the D gene is possibly TRBD2 (6 bases). The CDR3 runs to 16 residues. V was clipped by 5 bases and J by 2 bases, with 19 bases between them. Germline V CDR1 and CDR2: SGHNT, YYREEE (reference sequence).

The genes are TRBV29-1 and TRBJ2-7, with D possibly being TRBD1 (6 bases). There are 14 residues in the CDR3. CDR1 SQVTM and CDR2 ANQGSEA come from the germline V gene. Trimming removed 6 bases from V and 2 bases from J, with 17 bases in between. Written as DNA, the CDR3 is TGCAGCGTGAGCCGCCAAGGACAGACCTACGAGCAGTACTTC. It specifies CSVSRQGQTYEQYF.

The chain couples TRBV7-2 to TRBJ2-1; 9 bases map to TRBD2. V lost 1 base, J lost 10 bases, and 8 bases stayed unmatched. The CDR3 spans 15 residues. CDR1 and CDR2 (germline): SGHTA, FQGNSA. DNA of the CDR3: TGTGCCAGCAGCTTAGGCGGGGGGGCCGGGGAGGAGCAGTTCTTC. It yields the protein CASSLGGGAGEEQFF.